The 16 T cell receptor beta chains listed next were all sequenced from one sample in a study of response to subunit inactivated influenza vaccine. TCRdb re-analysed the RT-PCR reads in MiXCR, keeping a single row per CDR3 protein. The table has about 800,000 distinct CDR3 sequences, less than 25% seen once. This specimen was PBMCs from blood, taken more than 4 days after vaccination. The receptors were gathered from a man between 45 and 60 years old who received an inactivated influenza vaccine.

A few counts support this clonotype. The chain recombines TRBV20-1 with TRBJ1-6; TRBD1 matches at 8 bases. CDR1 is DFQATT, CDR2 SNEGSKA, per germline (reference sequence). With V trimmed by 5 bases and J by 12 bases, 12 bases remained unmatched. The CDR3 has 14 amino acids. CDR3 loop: CSARTTGTGRPLHF. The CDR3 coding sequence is TGCAGTGCTCGGACTACCGGGACAGGCAGACCCCTCCACTTT.

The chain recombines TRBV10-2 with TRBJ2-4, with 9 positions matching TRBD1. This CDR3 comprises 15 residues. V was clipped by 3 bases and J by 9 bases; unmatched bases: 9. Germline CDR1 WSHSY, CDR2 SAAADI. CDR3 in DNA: TGCGCCAGCAGTGACGCTGGACAGGGGAAGGCCATTCAGTACTTC. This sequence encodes CASSDAGQGKAIQYF.

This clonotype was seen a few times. For the CDR3, the DNA is TGTGCCAGCAGCTTCACCAGCCAAGAGACCCAGTACTTC. This encodes CASSFTSQETQYF. The chain employs TRBV7-2 and TRBJ2-5; unclear D gene. The CDR3 is 13 residues long. Germline CDR1 reads SGHTA; CDR2 reads FQGNSA. V lost 3 bases, J lost 1 base, and 6 bases lay in between.

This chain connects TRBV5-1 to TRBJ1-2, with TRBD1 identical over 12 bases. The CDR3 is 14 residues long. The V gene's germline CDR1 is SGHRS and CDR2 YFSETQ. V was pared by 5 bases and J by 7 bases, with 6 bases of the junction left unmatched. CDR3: CASRPGQGAFGYTF. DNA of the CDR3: TGCGCCAGCAGACCGGGACAGGGGGCGTTTGGCTACACCTTC.

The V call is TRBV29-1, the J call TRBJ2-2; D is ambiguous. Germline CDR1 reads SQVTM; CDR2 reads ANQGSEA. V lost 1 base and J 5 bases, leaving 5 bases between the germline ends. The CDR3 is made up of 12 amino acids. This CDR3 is CSVEAQTGELFF. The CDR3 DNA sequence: TGCAGCGTTGAAGCCCAGACCGGGGAGCTGTTTTTT.

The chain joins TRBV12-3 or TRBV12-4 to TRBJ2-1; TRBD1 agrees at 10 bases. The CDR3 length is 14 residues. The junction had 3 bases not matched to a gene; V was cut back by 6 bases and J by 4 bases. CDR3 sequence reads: CASRGTGVYNEQFF. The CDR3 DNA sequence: TGTGCCAGCAGGGGGACAGGGGTTTACAATGAGCAGTTCTTC.

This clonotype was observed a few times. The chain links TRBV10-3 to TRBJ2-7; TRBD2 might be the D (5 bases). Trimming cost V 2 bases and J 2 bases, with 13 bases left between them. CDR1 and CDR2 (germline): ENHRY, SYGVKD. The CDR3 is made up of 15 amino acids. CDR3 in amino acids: CAISERGPDTYEQYF. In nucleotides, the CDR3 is TGTGCCATCAGTGAGAGAGGGCCAGACACCTACGAGCAGTACTTC.

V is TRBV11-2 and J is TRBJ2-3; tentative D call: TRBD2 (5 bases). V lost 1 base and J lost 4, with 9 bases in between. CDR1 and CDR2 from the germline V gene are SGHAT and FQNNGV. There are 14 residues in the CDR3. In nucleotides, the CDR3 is TGTGCCAGCAGCTTAGTTCTAGCAGCAGATACGCAGTATTTT. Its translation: CASSLVLAADTQYF.

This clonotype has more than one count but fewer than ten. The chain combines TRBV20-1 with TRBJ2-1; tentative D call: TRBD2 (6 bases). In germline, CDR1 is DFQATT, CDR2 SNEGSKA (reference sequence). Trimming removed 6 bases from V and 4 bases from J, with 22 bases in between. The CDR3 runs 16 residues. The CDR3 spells CSAEGDRSGTYNEQFF. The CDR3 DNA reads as TGCAGTGCCGAAGGCGACCGTAGCGGAACGTACAATGAGCAGTTCTTC.

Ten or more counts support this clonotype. The CDR3 spells CSAMGLAGLTGELFF. The CDR3 region has the DNA TGCAGTGCTATGGGACTAGCGGGGCTCACCGGGGAGCTGTTTTTT. The chain joins TRBV20-1 to TRBJ2-2, with 13 nucleotides matching TRBD2. J gave up 4 bases and V 4 bases, and 3 bases lay outside the gene matches. Germline CDR1 DFQATT, CDR2 SNEGSKA (reference sequence). The CDR3 runs 15 residues.

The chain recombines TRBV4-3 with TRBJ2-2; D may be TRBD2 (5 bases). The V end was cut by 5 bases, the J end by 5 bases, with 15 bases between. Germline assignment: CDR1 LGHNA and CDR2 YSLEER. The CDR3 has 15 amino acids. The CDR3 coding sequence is TGCGCCAGCAGCTATGGACCGCCGGGGACCGGGGAGCTGTTTTTT. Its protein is CASSYGPPGTGELFF.

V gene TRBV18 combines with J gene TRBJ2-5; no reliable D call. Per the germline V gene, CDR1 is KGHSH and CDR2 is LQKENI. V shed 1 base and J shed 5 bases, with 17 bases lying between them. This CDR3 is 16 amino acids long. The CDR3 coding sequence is TGTGCCAGCTCACCACGTCCCCCTTCAAGTTCGGAGACCCAGTACTTC. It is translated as CASSPRPPSSSETQYF.

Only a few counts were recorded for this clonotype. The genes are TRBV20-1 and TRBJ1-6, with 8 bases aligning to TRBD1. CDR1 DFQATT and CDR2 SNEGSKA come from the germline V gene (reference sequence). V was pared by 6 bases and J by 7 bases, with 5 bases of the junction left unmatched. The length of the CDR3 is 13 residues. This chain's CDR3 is CSARTGHNSPLHF. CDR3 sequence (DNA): TGCAGTGCGAGGACAGGGCACAATTCACCCCTCCACTTT.

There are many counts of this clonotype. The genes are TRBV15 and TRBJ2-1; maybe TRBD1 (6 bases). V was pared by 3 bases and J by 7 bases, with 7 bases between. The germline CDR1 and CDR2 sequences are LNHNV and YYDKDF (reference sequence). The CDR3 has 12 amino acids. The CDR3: CATSSTGNEQFF. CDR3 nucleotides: TGTGCCACCAGCAGTACAGGGAATGAGCAGTTCTTC.

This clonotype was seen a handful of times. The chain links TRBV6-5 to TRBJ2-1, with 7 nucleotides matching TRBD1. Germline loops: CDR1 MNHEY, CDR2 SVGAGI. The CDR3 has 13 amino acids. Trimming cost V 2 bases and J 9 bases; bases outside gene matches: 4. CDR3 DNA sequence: TGTGCCAGCAGTTACGGCAGGGGGACTGAGCAGTTCTTC. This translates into CASSYGRGTEQFF.

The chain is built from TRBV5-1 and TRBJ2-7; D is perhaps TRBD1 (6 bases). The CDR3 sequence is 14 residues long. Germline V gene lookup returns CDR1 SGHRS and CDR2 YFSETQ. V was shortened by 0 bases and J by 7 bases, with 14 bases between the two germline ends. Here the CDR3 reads CASSLASGVTEQYF. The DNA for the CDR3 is TGCGCCAGCAGCTTGGCCTCAGGGGTAACGGAGCAGTACTTC.